This T cell receptor (beta chain) was sequenced during a study of prognosis after radiotherapy for stage I lung cancer. The wider study: Approximately 14 of the patients presented with newly diagnosed primary stage I lung tumors; several had oligometastatic NSCLC following surgical resection of the primary tumor. SBRT radiotherapy comprised 3 to 5 fractions at a biologically effective dose of at least 100 Gy. General study results and limits: Patients given stereotactic body radiation therapy showed fewer unique TCR clones afterward, median about 9,700 versus 6,500.

In the case of this clonotype: Its target is not known.

This CDR3 region has 13 residues. Germline loops: CDR1 SGHRS, CDR2 YFSETQ. V gave up 4 bases and J gave up 8 bases; unmatched junction bases: 1. The genomic DNA TCR beta CDR3 region underwent two rounds of multiplex PCR. Round one of PCR was performed, and it used primers specific to each TRBV and TRBJ gene. TCRdb used MiXCR to reprocess the multiplex PCR reads, holding one entry per CDR3 protein. The data show roughly 30,000 distinct CDR3 sequences, with less than 40% seen just once and around 17% held by the top ten. This TCR derives from a donor of 50 years or more with non-small cell lung cancer. This rearrangement joins TRBV5-1 to TRBJ1-6; 9 nucleotides match TRBD1. The material sequenced was PBMCs, taken before or after stereotactic body radiation therapy (not recorded which). The CDR3 bases are TGCGCCAGCAGCAGGGACAGGGATTCACCCCTCCACTTT. This gives the protein CASSRDRDSPLHF.